Listed here is a single T cell receptor (beta chain). Germline V CDR1 and CDR2: MNHNY, SVGAGI (reference sequence). This CDR3 has 12 amino acids. V was trimmed by 6 bases and J by 1 base, leaving 6 bases between them. The data belong to a study of blood T cell repertoires in COVID-19. Study overall: Spain, Italy and the United States supplied samples that represented acute and convalescent COVID-19.

Original processing methods: Amplified reference gene primers provided the basis for estimating nucleated cell counts. The table came from immunoSEQ multiplex PCR; TCRdb's copy has only in-frame clones and leaves some out. That table furnishes V, J and clone size, whereas the DNA furnished D and trimming. The table lists approximately 65,000 clones, roughly 80% of them singletons. Across roughly 25 US areas, participants ranged in age from roughly 18 to 95 years. Cohorts were assigned according to the clinical history that participants reported. The rearrangement links TRBV6-6 to TRBJ1-1; D not certain. This TCR was sampled from a woman in her forties with acute COVID-19. Sequencing was performed on PBMCs or T cells enriched from blood (not recorded which). CDR3 amino acids: CASRAGNTEAFF. CDR3 in DNA: TGTGCCAGCAGGGCAGGGAACACTGAAGCTTTCTTT.